This record looks at one TCR beta chain sequence and its context. PCR amplification relied on 60 Vbeta primers (plus 13 Jbeta primers). TCRdb keeps only in-frame clones here, not all; method: immunoSEQ multiplex PCR. The data show under 150,000 clones, about 73% seen once. This sample is drawn from a study of cytomegalovirus exposure and HLA in healthy donors. The V gene end was trimmed by 0 bases and the J gene end by 3 bases; junction bases not matched to a gene: 8. CDR3 size: 16 residues. Germline V gives CDR1 MGHRA, CDR2 YSYEKL. This sequence was found in a man aged 35 to 55 in good health and CMV-seropositive. Sequenced input: PBMCs. The chain carries TRBV4-1 and TRBJ2-7; 7 bases match TRBD1. CDR3 sequence: CASSQDYRGMGYEQYF. DNA for the CDR3: TGCGCCAGCAGCCAAGATTACAGGGGAATGGGCTACGAGCAGTACTTC.